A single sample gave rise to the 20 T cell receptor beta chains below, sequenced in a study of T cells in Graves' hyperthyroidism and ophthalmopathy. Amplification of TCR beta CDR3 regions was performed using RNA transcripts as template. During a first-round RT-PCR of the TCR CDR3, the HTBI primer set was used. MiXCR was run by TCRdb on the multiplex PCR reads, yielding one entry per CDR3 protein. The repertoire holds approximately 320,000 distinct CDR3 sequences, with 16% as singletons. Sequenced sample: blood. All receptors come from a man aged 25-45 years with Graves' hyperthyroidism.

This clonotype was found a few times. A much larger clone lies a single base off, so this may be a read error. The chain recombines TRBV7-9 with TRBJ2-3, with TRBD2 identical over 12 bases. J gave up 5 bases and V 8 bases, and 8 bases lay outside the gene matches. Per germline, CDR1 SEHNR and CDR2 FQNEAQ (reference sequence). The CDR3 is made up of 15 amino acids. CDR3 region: CASGRLAGVEDTQYF. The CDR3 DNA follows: TGTGCCAGCGGCAGACTAGCGGGAGTCGAAGATACGCAGTATTTT.

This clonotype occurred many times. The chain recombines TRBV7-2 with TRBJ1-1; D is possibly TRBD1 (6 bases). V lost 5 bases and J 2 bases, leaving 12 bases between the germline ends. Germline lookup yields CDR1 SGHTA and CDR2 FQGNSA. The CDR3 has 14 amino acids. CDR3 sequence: CASSPGVPNTEAFF. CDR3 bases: TGTGCCAGCAGCCCAGGGGTTCCAAACACTGAAGCTTTCTTT.

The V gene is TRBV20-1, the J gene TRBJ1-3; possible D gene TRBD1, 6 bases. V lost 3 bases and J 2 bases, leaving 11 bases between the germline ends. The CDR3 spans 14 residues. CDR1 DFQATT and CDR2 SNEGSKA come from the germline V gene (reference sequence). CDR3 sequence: CSARIGGPGNTIYF. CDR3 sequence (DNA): TGCAGTGCTAGGATAGGGGGTCCTGGAAACACCATATATTTT.

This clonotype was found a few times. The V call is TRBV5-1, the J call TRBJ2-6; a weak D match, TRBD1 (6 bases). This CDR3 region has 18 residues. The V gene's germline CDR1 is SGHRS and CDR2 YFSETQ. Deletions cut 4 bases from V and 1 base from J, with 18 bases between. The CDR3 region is CASSASGTPRSGANVLTF. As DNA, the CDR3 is TGCGCCAGCAGCGCCTCCGGGACACCCCGATCTGGGGCCAACGTCCTGACTTTC.

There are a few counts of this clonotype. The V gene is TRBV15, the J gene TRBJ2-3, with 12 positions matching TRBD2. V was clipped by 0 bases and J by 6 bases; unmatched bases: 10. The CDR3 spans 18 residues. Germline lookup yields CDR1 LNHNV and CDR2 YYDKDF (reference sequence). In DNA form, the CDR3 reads TGTGCCACCAGCAGAGAACCTATGACTAGCGGGAGTTGGGATACGCAGTATTTT. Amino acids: CATSREPMTSGSWDTQYF.

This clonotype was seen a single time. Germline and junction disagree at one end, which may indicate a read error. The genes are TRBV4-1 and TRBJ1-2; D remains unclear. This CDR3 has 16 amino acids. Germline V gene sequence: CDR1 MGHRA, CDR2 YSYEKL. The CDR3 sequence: CASSQPPRLINYGYTF. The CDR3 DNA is TGTGCCAGCAGCCAACCCCCTCGACTGATCAACTATGGCTACACCTTC.

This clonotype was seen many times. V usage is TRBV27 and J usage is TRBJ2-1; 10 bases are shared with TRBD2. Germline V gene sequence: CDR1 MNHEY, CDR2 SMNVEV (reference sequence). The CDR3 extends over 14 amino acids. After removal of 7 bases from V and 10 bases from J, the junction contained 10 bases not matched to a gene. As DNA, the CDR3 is TGTGCCAGCACATCTAGCGGGGGTCCCTTAGAGCAGTTCTTC. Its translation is CASTSSGGPLEQFF.

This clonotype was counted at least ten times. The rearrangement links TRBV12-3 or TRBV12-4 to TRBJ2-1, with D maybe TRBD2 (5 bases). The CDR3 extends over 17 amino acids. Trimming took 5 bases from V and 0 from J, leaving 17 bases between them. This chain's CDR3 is CASSPTAGVSSYNEQFF. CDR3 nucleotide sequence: TGTGCCAGCAGTCCAACCGCGGGTGTTAGCTCCTACAATGAGCAGTTCTTC.

The CDR3 coding sequence is TGTGCCATCAGCGGGATCCGCCAGGCAGATACGCAGTATTTT. Amino acids: CAISGIRQADTQYF. The chain is built from TRBV10-3 and TRBJ2-3, with D maybe TRBD2 (5 bases). Per the germline V gene, CDR1 is ENHRY and CDR2 is SYGVKD. The V and J ends lost 6 bases and 4 bases respectively, with 14 bases between them. CDR3 length equals 14 residues.

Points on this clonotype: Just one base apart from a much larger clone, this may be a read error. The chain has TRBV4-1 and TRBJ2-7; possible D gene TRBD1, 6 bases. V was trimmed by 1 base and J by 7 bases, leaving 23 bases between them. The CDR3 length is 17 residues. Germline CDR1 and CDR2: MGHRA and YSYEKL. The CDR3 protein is CASSQGLQVQGPGEQYF. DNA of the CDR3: TGCGCCAGCAGCCAAGGACTCCAGGTACAGGGACCCGGAGAGCAGTACTTC.

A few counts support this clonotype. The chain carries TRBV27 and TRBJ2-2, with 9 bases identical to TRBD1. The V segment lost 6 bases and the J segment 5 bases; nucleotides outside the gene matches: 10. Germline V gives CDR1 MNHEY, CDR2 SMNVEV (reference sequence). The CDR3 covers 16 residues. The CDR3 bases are TGTGCCAGCAGCGGGACAGGGCGGAGGTCGACCGGGGAGCTGTTTTTT. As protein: CASSGTGRRSTGELFF.

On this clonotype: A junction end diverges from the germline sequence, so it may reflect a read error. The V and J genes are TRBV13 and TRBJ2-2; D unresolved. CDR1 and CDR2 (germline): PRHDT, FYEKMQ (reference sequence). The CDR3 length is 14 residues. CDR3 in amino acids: CASGLGSSTGELFF. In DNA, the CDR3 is TGTGCCAGCGGCTTGGGAAGCTCGACCGGGGAGCTGTTTTTT.

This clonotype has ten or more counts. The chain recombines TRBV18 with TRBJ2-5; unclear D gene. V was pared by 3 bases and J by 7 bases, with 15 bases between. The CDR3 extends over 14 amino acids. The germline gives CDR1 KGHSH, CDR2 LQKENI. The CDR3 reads CASSPNLQLGTQYF. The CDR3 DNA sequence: TGTGCCAGCTCACCGAATTTACAGCTGGGGACCCAGTACTTC.

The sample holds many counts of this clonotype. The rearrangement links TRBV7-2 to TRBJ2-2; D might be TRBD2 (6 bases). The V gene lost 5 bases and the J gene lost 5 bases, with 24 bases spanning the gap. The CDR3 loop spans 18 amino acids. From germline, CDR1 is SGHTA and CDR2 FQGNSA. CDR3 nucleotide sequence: TGTGCCAGCAGCCCCAGAGCCGGGGGTGGGTTCCGGACCGGGGAGCTGTTTTTT. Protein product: CASSPRAGGGFRTGELFF.

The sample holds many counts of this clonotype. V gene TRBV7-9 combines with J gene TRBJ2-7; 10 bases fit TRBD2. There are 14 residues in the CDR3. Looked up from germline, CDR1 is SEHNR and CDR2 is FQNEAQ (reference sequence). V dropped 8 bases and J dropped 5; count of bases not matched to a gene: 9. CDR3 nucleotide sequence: TGTGCCAGCGGTCACAGCGGGAGGGCCGACGAGCAGTACTTC. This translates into CASGHSGRADEQYF. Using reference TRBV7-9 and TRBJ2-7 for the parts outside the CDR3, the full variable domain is DTGVSQNPRHKITKRGQNVTFRCDPISEHNRLYWYRQTLGQGPEFLTYFQNEAQLEKSRLLSDRFSAERPKGSFSTLEIQRTEQGDSAMYLCASGHSGRADEQYFGPGTRLTVT.

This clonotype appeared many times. The CDR3: CASSLDSGKTQYF. The CDR3 coding sequence is TGTGCCAGCAGCTTAGATTCAGGGAAGACCCAGTACTTC. The rearrangement links TRBV7-2 to TRBJ2-5; TRBD1 is a possible D gene (5 bases). In germline, CDR1 is SGHTA, CDR2 FQGNSA. The CDR3 runs to 13 residues. V was cut by 1 base and J by 6 bases, with 9 bases left in between.

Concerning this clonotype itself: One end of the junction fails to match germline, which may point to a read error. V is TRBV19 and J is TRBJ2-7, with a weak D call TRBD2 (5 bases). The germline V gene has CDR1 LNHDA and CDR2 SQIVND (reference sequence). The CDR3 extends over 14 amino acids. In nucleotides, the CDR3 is TGTGCCAGCAGTACCGGGAATAACGCCTACGAGCAGTACTTC. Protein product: CASSTGNNAYEQYF.

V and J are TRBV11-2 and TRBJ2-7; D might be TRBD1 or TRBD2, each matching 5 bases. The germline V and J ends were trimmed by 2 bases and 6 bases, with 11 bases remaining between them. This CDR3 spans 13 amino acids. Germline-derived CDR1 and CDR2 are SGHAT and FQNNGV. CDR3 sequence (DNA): TGTGCCAGCAGCTTATGGGACCCTCGCGAGCAGTACTTC. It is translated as CASSLWDPREQYF.

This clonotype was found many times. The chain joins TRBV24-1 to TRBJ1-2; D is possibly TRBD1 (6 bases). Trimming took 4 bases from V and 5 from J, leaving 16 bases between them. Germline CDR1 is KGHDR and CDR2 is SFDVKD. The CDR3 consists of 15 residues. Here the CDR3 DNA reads TGTGCCACCAGTGACCCAAACAGGGCGGGTTATGGCTACACCTTC. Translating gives CATSDPNRAGYGYTF.

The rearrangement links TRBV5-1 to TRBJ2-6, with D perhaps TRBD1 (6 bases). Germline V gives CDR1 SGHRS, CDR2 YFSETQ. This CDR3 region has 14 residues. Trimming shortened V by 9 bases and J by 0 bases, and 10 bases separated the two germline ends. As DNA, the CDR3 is TGCGCCACCAAAGGGGGCTCTGGGGCCAACGTCCTGACTTTC. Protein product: CATKGGSGANVLTF.